Shown below are 21 T cell receptor beta chains from a single sample sequenced in a study of beta chain features in type 1 diabetes. Of the isolated RNA, all was reverse transcribed, and so the sequenced material was expressed TCRB transcripts. The protocol was immunoSEQ multiplex PCR, while the TCRdb copy is restricted to in-frame clones and leaves out a portion. The repertoire holds approximately 600,000 clones, with roughly 12% as singletons. Study outcomes and limitations: People with Type 1 diabetes carried modestly yet significantly shorter TCRB CDR3s in all four CD4+ subsets.

The antigens these receptors bind are not known. Sequenced: naive CD4+ T cells from blood. Receptors were obtained from a young man with type 1 diabetes.

The V call is TRBV19, the J call TRBJ2-1, with 8 bases identical to TRBD1. The CDR3 extends over 13 amino acids. Germline CDR1 LNHDA, CDR2 SQIVND (reference sequence). V shed 4 bases and J 4 bases; nucleotides not matched to a gene: 0. CDR3 sequence (DNA): TGTGCCAGTAGTAGACAGGGGTACAATGAGCAGTTCTTC. Encoded protein: CASSRQGYNEQFF.

There are a few counts of this clone. The rearrangement links TRBV5-1 to TRBJ1-2; tentatively, D is TRBD1 (5 bases). The CDR3 loop spans 13 amino acids. Deletions cut 0 bases from V and 14 bases from J, with 17 bases between. Germline CDR1 is SGHRS and CDR2 is YFSETQ. CDR3 in DNA: TGCGCCAGCAGCTTGGCTGGGGCATACCTCTGGACCTTC. It encodes CASSLAGAYLWTF.

This rearrangement joins TRBV29-1 to TRBJ1-1; D gene ambiguous. The ends were cut back, 2 bases at V and 5 bases at J, with 15 bases in the middle. The germline gives CDR1 SQVTM, CDR2 ANQGSEA. The CDR3 length is 14 residues. The CDR3 here is CSVETQADRTEAFF. The DNA of the CDR3 is TGCAGCGTTGAAACCCAGGCGGATAGGACTGAAGCTTTCTTT. The full variable domain, in which reference TRBV29-1 and TRBJ1-1 provide the parts outside the CDR3, is SAVISQKPSRDICQRGTSLTIQCQVDSQVTMMFWYRQQPGQSLTLIATANQGSEATYESGFVIDKFPISRPNLTFSTLTVSNMSPEDSSIYLCSVETQADRTEAFFGQGTRLTVV.

This clone appeared once. A read error may account for a junction end that differs from germline. The gene calls are TRBV6-1 and TRBJ2-4; perhaps TRBD2 as D (5 bases). In germline, CDR1 is MNHNS, CDR2 SASEGT. This CDR3 has 14 residues. CDR3 DNA: TGTGCCAGCAGCGACACCCTAGCCCAAAACATTCAGTACTTC. It specifies CASSDTLAQNIQYF.

The J gene is TRBJ2-2, the V gene TRBV25-1, with D maybe TRBD1 (6 bases). Trimming pared 5 bases from V and 4 bases from J, leaving 11 bases between. This CDR3 has 14 residues. CDR1 and CDR2 from the germline V gene are MGHDK and SYGVNS. The DNA for the CDR3 is TGTGCCAGCAGTCGAGGGGGTGGCACCGGGGAGCTGTTTTTT. It codes for CASSRGGGTGELFF.

The chain couples TRBV5-1 to TRBJ1-2; 8 bases are shared with TRBD1. This CDR3 has 15 residues. Germline V gene data show CDR1 as SGHRS and CDR2 as YFSETQ. With 4 bases clipped from V and 7 bases from J, the junction kept 12 bases outside the gene matches. CDR3 loop: CASSQKASGGGGYTF. The CDR3 coding sequence is TGCGCCAGCAGCCAGAAAGCTTCAGGGGGCGGTGGCTACACCTTC.

A few counts support this clone. This chain joins TRBV10-3 and TRBJ2-3; the D is unclear. The V end was cut by 3 bases, the J end by 4 bases, with 8 bases between. This CDR3 spans 13 amino acids. Germline V gene data show CDR1 as ENHRY and CDR2 as SYGVKD. CDR3 residues: CAISEGTADTQYF. The CDR3, as DNA: TGTGCCATCAGTGAAGGCACCGCAGATACGCAGTATTTT.

The V call is TRBV30, the J call TRBJ1-2; a possible D gene is TRBD1 (6 bases). V gave up 8 bases and J gave up 0 bases, with 19 bases separating them. The CDR3 covers 15 residues. The germline V gene has CDR1 GTSNPN and CDR2 SVGIG (reference sequence). The CDR3 DNA reads TGTGCCCTCTCTAATTGGGGGGCAACTAACTATGGCTACACCTTC. Translated: CALSNWGATNYGYTF.

V is TRBV14 and J is TRBJ2-6; D gene uncertain. Trimming took 0 bases from V and 7 from J, leaving 10 bases between them. This CDR3 comprises 15 residues. The V gene's germline CDR1 is SGHDN and CDR2 FVKESK. CDR3 DNA: TGTGCCAGCAGCCAAGATCGACGGAGAGCCAACGTCCTGACTTTC. Amino acids: CASSQDRRRANVLTF.

In this sample, this clone turned up a few times. This CDR3 is CAISPTSQQETQYF. CDR3 coding DNA: TGTGCCATCAGCCCGACTAGTCAACAAGAGACCCAGTACTTC. This sequence joins TRBV10-3 and TRBJ2-5, with a weak D call TRBD2 (6 bases). Per germline, CDR1 ENHRY and CDR2 SYGVKD. This CDR3 is 14 amino acids long. V lost 6 bases and J lost 2, with 13 bases in between.

This clone was picked up one time. Different DNA sequences within this sample yield the same CDR3. CDR3 bases: TGTGCCTGGAGTGTTGGGTCTAGCGGGGGGCAAGAGACCCAGTACTTC. Residues: CAWSVGSSGGQETQYF. The gene calls are TRBV30 and TRBJ2-5, with TRBD2 matching 11 bases. The ends lost 0 bases at V and 2 bases at J; junction bases unmatched: 5. CDR3 size: 16 residues. Germline CDR1 reads GTSNPN; CDR2 reads SVGIG (reference sequence).

This clone occurred a few times. The V and J genes are TRBV4-3 and TRBJ1-5, with a tentative D call TRBD1 (5 bases). Trimming removed 0 bases at V and 6 bases at J, with 12 bases between. Germline V gene data show CDR1 as LGHNA and CDR2 as YSLEER. CDR3 length equals 15 residues. The CDR3 loop is CASSQDTGGGQPQHF. The CDR3 DNA follows: TGCGCCAGCAGCCAAGATACCGGGGGAGGTCAGCCCCAGCATTTT.

The gene calls are TRBV11-1 and TRBJ2-7; D remains ambiguous. CDR3 length: 13 residues. The V gene lost 2 bases and the J gene lost 3 bases, with 8 bases spanning the gap. The germline gives CDR1 SGHAT, CDR2 FQDESV (reference sequence). The CDR3 sequence: CASSLIENYEQYF. CDR3 sequence (DNA): TGTGCCAGCAGCTTAATCGAAAACTACGAGCAGTACTTC.

The sample holds a few counts of this clone. The chain couples TRBV5-4 to TRBJ2-5; D gene unclear. CDR1 and CDR2 (germline): SGHNT, YYREEE (reference sequence). Trimming pared 0 bases from V and 2 bases from J, leaving 11 bases between. The CDR3 extends over 15 amino acids. This CDR3 is CASSLGSSTQETQYF. CDR3 DNA sequence: TGTGCCAGCAGCTTGGGTTCCTCTACGCAAGAGACCCAGTACTTC.

This clone was seen a handful of times. The rearrangement joins TRBV14 to TRBJ1-6; D unresolved. The CDR3 contains 17 residues. Germline V lookup: CDR1 SGHDN, CDR2 FVKESK. The germline V and J ends were trimmed by 3 bases and 0 bases, with 12 bases remaining between them. The DNA for the CDR3 is TGTGCCAGCAGCCATTCCCCAGATAGCTCCTATAATTCACCCCTCCACTTT. It is translated as CASSHSPDSSYNSPLHF.

The table lists this clone with a few counts. The chain recombines TRBV27 with TRBJ2-2; TRBD2 matches at 10 bases. The CDR3 runs to 16 residues. Germline V gives CDR1 MNHEY, CDR2 SMNVEV (reference sequence). The V segment lost 3 bases and the J segment 2 bases; nucleotides outside the gene matches: 3. The DNA for the CDR3 is TGTGCCAGCAGTTTGTCTAGCGGGGGTAACACCGGGGAGCTGTTTTTT. This gives the protein CASSLSSGGNTGELFF.

This clone was picked up a small number of times. In the same sample, other DNA sequences code for this CDR3. The genes are TRBV10-3 and TRBJ2-5, with D possibly matching TRBD2 (6 bases). The V end was cut by 6 bases, the J end by 4 bases, with 6 bases between. Looked up from germline, CDR1 is ENHRY and CDR2 is SYGVKD. The CDR3 sequence is 11 residues long. As DNA, the CDR3 is TGTGCCATCAGCGGGGGAGAGACCCAGTACTTC. Its translation: CAISGGETQYF.

The rearrangement uses TRBV5-4 and TRBJ2-3, with D perhaps TRBD1 (5 bases). CDR1 is SGHNT, CDR2 YYREEE, per germline (reference sequence). V gave up 0 bases and J gave up 1 base, with 9 bases separating them. This CDR3 comprises 15 residues. CDR3 DNA: TGTGCCAGCAGCTTGGGGGTCAGGGGCACAGATACGCAGTATTTT. Translated: CASSLGVRGTDTQYF.

Only a few counts were recorded for this clone. The V gene is TRBV27, the J gene TRBJ1-1, with D possibly TRBD1 on 5 matching bases. The CDR3 is made up of 15 amino acids. Germline assignment: CDR1 MNHEY and CDR2 SMNVEV (reference sequence). The ends were cut back, 2 bases at V and 4 bases at J, with 14 bases in the middle. The CDR3 region has the DNA TGTGCCAGCAGTTTAAGGAACCCGGGGGGCACTGAAGCTTTCTTT. It encodes CASSLRNPGGTEAFF.

The gene calls are TRBV5-6 and TRBJ2-5, with unresolved D. CDR1 is SGHDT, CDR2 YYEEEE, per germline. The CDR3 spans 12 residues. The V end was cut by 1 base, the J end by 5 bases, with 6 bases between. CDR3 in amino acids: CASSLSVETQYF. Here the CDR3 DNA reads TGTGCCAGCAGCTTGAGCGTTGAGACCCAGTACTTC.

This clone appeared a few times. Other DNA variants within this sample encode the same CDR3. The chain is built from TRBV5-1 and TRBJ2-5, with 9 bases identical to TRBD1. V shed 4 bases and J 3 bases; nucleotides not matched to a gene: 4. The CDR3 has 14 residues. From germline, CDR1 is SGHRS and CDR2 YFSETQ. This CDR3 is CASSLGQGKETQYF. CDR3 DNA: TGCGCCAGCAGCCTGGGACAGGGCAAAGAGACCCAGTACTTC.